This T cell receptor (beta chain) was sequenced for a study of blood T cell repertoires in COVID-19. Study details: Spain, Italy and the United States supplied samples that represented acute and convalescent COVID-19. Sources were T cells, B-cell-depleted T cells, or PBMCs; the material itself was cDNA or gDNA.

Germline values: CDR1 MRHNA, CDR2 SNTAGT. This CDR3 contains 14 residues. Trimming took 5 bases from V and 11 from J; bases not matched to a gene: 12. As processed by the authors: For nucleated cells, counts were estimated from reference gene primer amplification. Only in-frame clones appear in the TCRdb table, and some are missing; sequencing was by immunoSEQ multiplex PCR. V and J calls and clone size are given by that table; D and trimming were obtained from the DNA. This table has about 200,000 clones, more than 75% appearing once. The specimen was peripheral blood. The sequence was obtained from a man aged 55 to 70 with acute or convalescent COVID-19. The V call is TRBV6-4, the J call TRBJ1-2, with 9 positions matching TRBD1. CDR3 bases: TGTGCCAGCAGTCCGGACTCCGGGACAGGGTGGTACACCTTC. Its protein is CASSPDSGTGWYTF.